The rows below give T cell receptor beta chains drawn from one sample of a study of blood T cells in healthy people across ages. TCRdb analysed the 5' RACE reads with MiXCR anew, one entry per CDR3 protein. The sample consists of 1.5 million to 2 million distinct CDR3 sequences, under 30% of them appearing once. Material for sequencing was blood. These receptor sequences come from a woman aged 25 to 39 in good health. Both conserved end residues are part of each CDR3. D genes are given only for firm matches. Part of the rows lack a size; the others show once, few, many or a class for expanded clones.

TRBD1	TRBV20-1	many	TRBJ2-7	CSARDRASEQYF	TGCAGTGCTAGGGACAGGGCTTCCGAGCAGTACTTC
-	TRBV7-2	few	TRBJ1-2	CASSQRVGTGNYGRTF	-
TRBD1	TRBV6-6	few	TRBJ2-4	CASSYGGTGAKNIQYF	TGTGCCAGCAGTTACGGGGGGACAGGAGCCAAAAACATTCAGTACTTC
-	TRBV18	few	TRBJ2-1	CASSPRSRNEQFF	TGTGCCAGCTCACCTCGATCTAGGAATGAGCAGTTCTTC
-	TRBV14	-	TRBJ2-7	CASSQQRYEQYF	TGTGCCAGCAGCCAACAGCGCTACGAGCAGTACTTC
-	TRBV9	few	TRBJ2-5	CASSVVSQGDEQYF	TGTGCCAGCAGCGTAGTTAGCCAGGGAGATGAGCAGTACTTC
-	TRBV9	few	TRBJ2-7	CASSRLGGGSEQYF	TGTGCCAGCAGCCGCCTTGGGGGGGGCAGCGAGCAGTACTTC
-	TRBV20-1	few	TRBJ2-1	CSASCDNNEQFF	TGCAGTGCTAGCTGCGATAACAATGAGCAGTTCTTC
-	TRBV15	-	TRBJ1-2	CATSRAPKGGKGYGYTF	TGTGCCACCAGCAGAGCTCCTAAGGGGGGGAAAGGCTATGGCTACACCTTC
-	TRBV7-9	-	TRBJ1-2	CASSSNTGGRGYTF	TGTGCCAGCAGCTCAAATACTGGGGGGCGAGGCTACACCTTC
TRBD2	TRBV28	few	TRBJ2-1	CALGGDYNEQFF	TGTGCACTGGGAGGGGACTACAATGAGCAGTTCTTC
-	TRBV29-1	-	TRBJ1-6	CSVEEGYPGSPLHF	TGCAGCGTTGAGGAAGGGTATCCGGGTTCACCCCTCCACTTT
-	TRBV5-1	-	TRBJ2-5	CASRSDTGHLRWTQYF	TGCGCCAGCAGATCTGATACTGGGCACCTCAGGTGGACCCAGTACTTC
TRBD1	TRBV12-3/TRBV12-4	many	TRBJ2-5	CASTLRQGGETQYF	TGTGCCAGCACCCTCAGACAGGGGGGTGAGACCCAGTACTTC
-	TRBV6-2/TRBV6-3	-	TRBJ1-1	CASSYRAGEAFF	TGTGCCAGCAGTTACCGGGCTGGCGAAGCTTTCTTT
TRBD2	TRBV3-1	many	TRBJ2-5	CASSPGTKQQETQYF	TGTGCCAGCAGCCCAGGGACTAAGCAACAAGAGACCCAGTACTTC
TRBD2	TRBV5-1	few	TRBJ2-3	CASIGLTGGLAGAPSTDTQYF	TGCGCCAGCATCGGCCTGACAGGCGGACTAGCGGGGGCCCCTAGCACAGATACGCAGTATTTT
-	TRBV28	many	TRBJ2-7	CASTTPGGPYEQYF	TGTGCCAGCACTACCCCAGGGGGGCCCTACGAGCAGTACTTC
-	TRBV10-3	-	TRBJ2-1	CAISDYQRNYNEQFF	TGTGCCATCAGTGATTACCAGCGGAACTACAATGAGCAGTTCTTC
TRBD2	TRBV7-9	many	TRBJ2-1	CASSETSGQFF	TGTGCCAGCAGCGAAACTAGCGGGCAGTTCTTC
-	TRBV4-1	-	TRBJ1-1	CASSPAMQNTEAFF	TGCGCCAGCAGCCCTGCTATGCAGAACACTGAAGCTTTCTTT
-	TRBV7-2	-	TRBJ2-1	CAGSLSWSIEQFF	TGTGCCGGCAGCTTATCCTGGTCAATCGAGCAGTTCTTC
-	TRBV6-6	few	TRBJ2-7	CASIRTGCNEQYF	TGTGCCAGCATCCGAACAGGGTGCAACGAGCAGTACTTC
TRBD1	TRBV6-1	-	TRBJ1-5	CASRDTGGRQPQHF	TGTGCCAGCAGAGATACAGGGGGCAGGCAGCCCCAGCATTTT
-	TRBV24-1	few	TRBJ2-3	CATSVGDVWDTQYF	TGTGCCACCAGTGTCGGCGATGTATGGGATACGCAGTATTTT
-	TRBV20-1	-	TRBJ1-2	CSANSDRDYGYTF	TGCAGTGCTAATTCCGACAGAGACTATGGCTACACCTTC
TRBD2	TRBV6-6	-	TRBJ2-1	CASSYSGSGGPNNEQFF	TGTGCCAGCAGTTACTCGGGTAGCGGGGGGCCAAACAATGAGCAGTTCTTC
-	TRBV20-1	-	TRBJ1-5	CSAREHDSSNQPQHF	TGCAGTGCTAGAGAGCACGACAGTAGCAATCAGCCCCAGCATTTT
-	TRBV11-2	-	TRBJ1-2	CASSWETGYYGYTF	TGTGCCAGCAGCTGGGAAACAGGGTACTATGGCTACACCTTC
-	TRBV4-1	many	TRBJ2-1	CASSPLRANEQFF	TGCGCCAGCAGCCCTTTGAGGGCCAATGAGCAGTTCTTC
-	TRBV5-1	once	TRBJ1-1	CASSATTGYTEAFF	TGCGCCAGCAGCGCAACCACAGGGTACACTGAAGCTTTCTTT
TRBD1	TRBV12-3/TRBV12-4	-	TRBJ1-5	CASSDGQGAQPQHF	TGTGCCAGCAGTGACGGACAGGGGGCCCAACCCCAGCATTTT
-	TRBV5-5	few	TRBJ2-3	CASSLEAPRVTDTQYF	TGTGCCAGCAGCTTGGAAGCTCCCCGGGTCACAGATACGCAGTATTTT
TRBD1	TRBV7-2	once	TRBJ2-5	CASSRTGGWETQYF	TGTGCCAGCAGCCGGACAGGGGGCTGGGAGACCCAGTACTTC
TRBD1	TRBV2	-	TRBJ2-1	CASRTRDRSYNEQFF	TGTGCCAGCAGGACACGGGACAGGTCCTACAATGAGCAGTTCTTC
-	TRBV20-1	-	TRBJ2-4	CSAKLAGGAKNIQYF	TGCAGTGCTAAGCTAGCCGGAGGGGCCAAAAACATTCAGTACTTC
-	TRBV9	few	TRBJ2-5	CASSVEGQFRNEQYF	TGTGCCAGCAGCGTAGAGGGGCAGTTCAGGAATGAGCAGTACTTC
TRBD1	TRBV9	few	TRBJ1-2	CASSARQGVHYGYTF	TGTGCCAGCAGCGCTAGACAGGGAGTCCACTATGGCTACACCTTC
-	TRBV5-1	many	TRBJ2-7	CASSFLNRAYEQYF	TGCGCCAGCAGCTTTTTAAACCGGGCCTACGAGCAGTACTTC
-	TRBV4-1	few	TRBJ2-3	CASSQVAGAITDTQYF	TGCGCCAGCAGCCAAGTGGCGGGGGCCATCACAGATACGCAGTATTTT
-	TRBV6-5	-	TRBJ2-7	CASSTSEGTRREQYF	TGTGCCAGCAGTACTTCCGAGGGTACGAGGAGGGAGCAGTACTTC
TRBD2	TRBV12-3/TRBV12-4	-	TRBJ2-7	CASSSLAGESYEQYF	TGTGCCAGCAGCTCATTAGCGGGAGAATCCTACGAGCAGTACTTC
-	TRBV29-1	many	TRBJ2-5	CSVGQETQYF	TGCAGCGTGGGCCAAGAGACCCAGTACTTC
-	TRBV12-3/TRBV12-4	-	TRBJ2-7	CASEGGVGDEQYF	TGTGCCAGCGAGGGGGGTGTTGGCGACGAGCAGTACTTC
TRBD2	TRBV7-2	-	TRBJ2-2	CASSLVLGGPTGELFF	TGTGCCAGCAGCTTAGTTTTGGGAGGGCCCACCGGGGAGCTGTTTTTT
-	TRBV5-1	-	TRBJ2-7	CASSPDPRWEQYF	TGCGCCAGCAGCCCGGACCCGAGATGGGAGCAGTACTTC
TRBD2	TRBV7-9	-	TRBJ2-7	CANSLTGLAAYEQYF	TGTGCCAACAGCTTAACGGGACTAGCAGCCTACGAGCAGTACTTC
-	TRBV7-7	-	TRBJ2-5	CASSEEGPGPTQYF	TGTGCCAGCAGCGAGGAGGGACCCGGGCCGACCCAGTACTTC
-	TRBV7-9	-	TRBJ1-4	CASSDSMGVGREKLFF	TGTGCCAGCAGCGATAGCATGGGGGTAGGACGAGAAAAACTGTTTTTT
TRBD2	TRBV6-1	-	TRBJ2-2	CASSRFSGGVELFF	TGTGCCAGCAGTCGCTTTAGCGGGGGTGTGGAGCTGTTTTTT
-	TRBV5-1	-	TRBJ2-5	CASRLATGQETQYF	TGCGCCAGCAGGCTCGCCACAGGACAAGAGACCCAGTACTTC
-	TRBV30	few	TRBJ1-2	CAWSDEGVDGYTF	TGTGCCTGGAGTGATGAAGGGGTCGATGGCTACACCTTC
-	TRBV20-1	many	TRBJ1-2	CSASTGSAGYTF	TGCAGTGCTAGTACAGGGTCTGCTGGCTACACCTTC
TRBD2	TRBV7-9	few	TRBJ2-1	CASSSAGGWGEQFF	TGTGCCAGCAGCTCCGCGGGAGGGTGGGGTGAGCAGTTCTTC